The clone carrying this TCR beta chain was observed a few times. Its antigen is not known. The data are from a study of blood T cells in healthy people across ages. Whole-study results and caveats: It was the long-lived donors that had more naive CD4+ cells and higher diversity than aged donors.

The germline CDR1 and CDR2 sequences are MDHEN and SYDVKM. The CDR3 runs 12 residues. V was cut by 3 bases and J by 5 bases, with 5 bases left in between. Each sample yielded at least 5.5 micrograms of PBMC total RNA. Through a sample-barcoded 5' primer and a J-beta primer mix, a second PCR was run for about 6 to 11 cycles. Each CDR3 protein is one row after TCRdb ran MiXCR on the 5' RACE reads. In the table there are about 1.5 million distinct CDR3 sequences, about 43% of which are singletons. This chain connects TRBV28 to TRBJ2-4; D gene uncertain. The sample was blood. The origin of this receptor is a young woman in good health. The CDR3 DNA follows: TGTGCCAGCAGTTTTCTGGAAAACATTCAGTACTTC. It translates to CASSFLENIQYF. The whole variable domain, remainder taken from reference TRBV28 and TRBJ2-4, is DVKVTQSSRYLVKRTGEKVFLECVQDMDHENMFWYRQDPGLGLRLIYFSYDVKMKEKGDIPEGYSVSREKKERFSLILESASTNQTSMYLCASSFLENIQYFGAGTRLSVL.